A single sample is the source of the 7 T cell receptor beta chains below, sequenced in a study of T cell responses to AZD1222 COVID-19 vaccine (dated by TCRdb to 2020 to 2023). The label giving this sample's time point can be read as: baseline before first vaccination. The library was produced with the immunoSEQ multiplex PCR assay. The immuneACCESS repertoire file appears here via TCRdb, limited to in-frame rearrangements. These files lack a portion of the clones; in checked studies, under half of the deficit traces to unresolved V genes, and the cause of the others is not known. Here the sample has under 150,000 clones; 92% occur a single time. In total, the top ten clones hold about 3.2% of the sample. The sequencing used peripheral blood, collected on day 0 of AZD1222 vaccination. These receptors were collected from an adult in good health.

Here the CDR3 reads CASSPTGTQYF. The CDR3 nucleotides are TGTGCCAGCAGTCCGACGGGGACCCAGTACTTC. The chain joins TRBV27 to TRBJ2-5, with D uncertain. Germline V gene lookup returns CDR1 MNHEY and CDR2 SMNVEV (reference sequence). The V end lost 5 bases, the J end lost 7 bases, and 8 bases lay between the germline ends. The CDR3 has 11 amino acids.

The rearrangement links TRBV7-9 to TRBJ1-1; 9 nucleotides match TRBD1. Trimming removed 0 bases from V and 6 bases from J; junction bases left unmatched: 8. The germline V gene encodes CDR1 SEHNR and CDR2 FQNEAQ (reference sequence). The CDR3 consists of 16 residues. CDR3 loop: CASSLATLGQGAEAFF. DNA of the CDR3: TGTGCCAGCAGCTTAGCAACCTTGGGACAGGGTGCTGAAGCTTTCTTT.

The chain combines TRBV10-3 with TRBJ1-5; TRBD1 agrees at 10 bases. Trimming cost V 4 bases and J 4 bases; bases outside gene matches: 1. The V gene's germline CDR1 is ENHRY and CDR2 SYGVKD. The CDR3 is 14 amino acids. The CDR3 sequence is CAISADRGNQPQHF. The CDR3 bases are TGTGCCATCAGTGCGGACAGGGGGAATCAGCCCCAGCATTTT.

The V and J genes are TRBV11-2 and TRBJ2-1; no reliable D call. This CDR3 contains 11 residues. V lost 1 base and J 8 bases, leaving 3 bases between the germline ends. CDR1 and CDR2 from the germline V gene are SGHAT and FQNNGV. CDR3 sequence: CASSLVDEQFF. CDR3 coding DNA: TGTGCCAGCAGCTTAGTGGATGAGCAGTTCTTC.

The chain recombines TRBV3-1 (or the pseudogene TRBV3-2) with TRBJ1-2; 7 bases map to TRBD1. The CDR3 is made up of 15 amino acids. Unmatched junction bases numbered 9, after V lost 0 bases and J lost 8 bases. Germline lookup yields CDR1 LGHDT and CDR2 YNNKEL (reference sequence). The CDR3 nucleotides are TGTGCCAGCAGCCAAGATCACAGGGGTGGAAACGGCTACACCTTC. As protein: CASSQDHRGGNGYTF.

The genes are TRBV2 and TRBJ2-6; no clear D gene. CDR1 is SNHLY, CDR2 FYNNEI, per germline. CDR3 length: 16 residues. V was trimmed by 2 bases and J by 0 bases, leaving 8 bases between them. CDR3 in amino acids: CASSEQGRSGANVLTF. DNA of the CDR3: TGTGCCAGCAGTGAACAAGGCCGCTCTGGGGCCAACGTCCTGACTTTC. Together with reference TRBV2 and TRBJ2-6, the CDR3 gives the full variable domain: EPEVTQTPSHQVTQMGQEVILRCVPISNHLYFYWYRQILGQKVEFLVSFYNNEISEKSEIFDDQFSVERPDGSNFTLKIRSTKLEDSAMYFCASSEQGRSGANVLTFGAGSRLTVL.

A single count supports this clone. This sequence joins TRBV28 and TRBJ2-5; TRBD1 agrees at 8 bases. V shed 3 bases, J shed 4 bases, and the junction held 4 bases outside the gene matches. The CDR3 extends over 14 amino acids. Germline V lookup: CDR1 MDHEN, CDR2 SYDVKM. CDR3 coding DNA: TGTGCCAGCAGTTTCGCAGGGGGCCGAGAGACCCAGTACTTC. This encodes CASSFAGGRETQYF. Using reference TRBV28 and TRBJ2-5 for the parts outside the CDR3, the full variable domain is DVKVTQSSRYLVKRTGEKVFLECVQDMDHENMFWYRQDPGLGLRLIYFSYDVKMKEKGDIPEGYSVSREKKERFSLILESASTNQTSMYLCASSFAGGRETQYFGPGTRLLVL.